The entry below gives a single T cell receptor beta chain sequence along with its context. Its target is unknown. Use of 60 Vbeta and 13 Jbeta primers characterized the PCR. Assay: immunoSEQ multiplex PCR; the TCRdb copy retains only in-frame clones and omits some. The sample holds 120,000 or so clones, 81% seen once. This sample was included in a study of cytomegalovirus exposure and HLA in healthy donors. Study-level points and caveats: Common viral pathogens were later found to be apparently linked to several of the most significant clusters. An observed cluster of highly shared sequence variants was recorded as a likely sequencing artifact.

Healthy people donating bone marrow made up the donors. This clonotype was obtained from a woman between 40 and 50 years old in good health and CMV-seronegative. The material sequenced was PBMCs.

CDR3 DNA: TGTGCCAGCAGCCTAACCGGTGGGGGCGAGGAAAAACTGTTTTTT. This encodes CASSLTGGGEEKLFF. The rearrangement links TRBV7-9 to TRBJ1-4; weak D call: TRBD1 (6 bases). V lost 5 bases, J lost 8 bases, and 18 bases lay in between. Looked up from germline, CDR1 is SEHNR and CDR2 is FQNEAQ (reference sequence). The length of the CDR3 is 15 residues. Complete variable domain (other parts from reference TRBV7-9 and TRBJ1-4): DTGVSQNPRHKITKRGQNVTFRCDPISEHNRLYWYRQTLGQGPEFLTYFQNEAQLEKSRLLSDRFSAERPKGSFSTLEIQRTEQGDSAMYLCASSLTGGGEEKLFFGSGTQLSVL.